In this sample, the clone carrying this T cell receptor beta chain turned up many times. CDR1 and CDR2 (germline): GTSNPN, SVGIG (reference sequence). The V end was cut by 0 bases, the J end by 8 bases, with 14 bases between. This CDR3 region has 14 residues. The data are from a study of beta chain features in type 1 diabetes. Every isolated RNA sample was fully reverse transcribed, so sequencing captured expressed TCRB transcripts. Assay: immunoSEQ multiplex PCR; the TCRdb copy retains only in-frame clones and omits some. The sample shows roughly 150,000 clones, approximately 9.9% of them seen only once.

V gene TRBV30 combines with J gene TRBJ1-5; the D gene is possibly TRBD1 (6 bases). The TCR was taken from a woman between 18 and 30 years old in good health. The sequenced material came from central memory CD4+ T cells from blood. CDR3 DNA sequence: TGTGCCTGGAGTGTGAGGGGGGGAGAGGAGCCCCAGCATTTT. As protein: CAWSVRGGEEPQHF.